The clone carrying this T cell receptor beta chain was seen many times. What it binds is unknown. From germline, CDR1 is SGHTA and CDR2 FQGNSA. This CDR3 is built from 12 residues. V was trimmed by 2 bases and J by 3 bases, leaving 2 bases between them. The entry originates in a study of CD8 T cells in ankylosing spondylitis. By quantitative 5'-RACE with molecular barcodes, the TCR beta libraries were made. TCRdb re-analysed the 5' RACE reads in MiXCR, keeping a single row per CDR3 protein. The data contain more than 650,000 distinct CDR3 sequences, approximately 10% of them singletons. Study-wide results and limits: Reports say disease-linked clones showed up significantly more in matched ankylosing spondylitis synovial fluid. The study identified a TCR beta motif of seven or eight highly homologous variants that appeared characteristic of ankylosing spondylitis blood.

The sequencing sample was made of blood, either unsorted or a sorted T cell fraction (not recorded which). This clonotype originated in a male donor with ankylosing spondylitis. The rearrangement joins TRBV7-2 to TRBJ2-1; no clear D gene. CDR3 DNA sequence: TGTGCCAGCAGCTTATACTACAATGAGCAGTTCTTC. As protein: CASSLYYNEQFF.